What follows describes a single T cell receptor (beta chain). Its antigen remains unidentified. Germline CDR1 SGDLS, CDR2 YYNGEE. J gave up 9 bases and V 5 bases, and 3 bases lay outside the gene matches. This CDR3 spans 14 amino acids. The data originate from a study of cytomegalovirus exposure and HLA in healthy donors. Broader study findings: The classifier, whose performance was assessed in both the original and validation cohorts, reportedly diagnosed cytomegalovirus status with high specificity and sensitivity. Most sequenced TCRs were rare (though some public TCRs occurred in many donors). As confirmed in vitro, a few CMV-associated chains were specific for CMV antigens.

Clones were sequenced by immunoSEQ multiplex PCR, and TCRdb holds only the in-frame ones, with some missing. The top ten clones hold roughly 3.3% of a sample with under 95,000 clones, roughly 94% of them seen once. The sequencing input was PBMCs. The sequence was collected from a woman aged 18-35 years in good health and CMV-seropositive. The rearrangement links TRBV9 to TRBJ2-1; 15 bases fit TRBD2. CDR3 in DNA: TGTGCCAGCAGTGGACTAGCGGGAGGGGTTGAGCAGTTCTTC. This gives the protein CASSGLAGGVEQFF.